This TCR beta chain was sequenced during a study of blood T cell repertoires in COVID-19. This table comes from immunoSEQ multiplex PCR, and its TCRdb copy is limited to in-frame clones, with some not included. The table includes more than 85,000 clones, around nine tenths detected once. The specimen sequenced was peripheral blood. This clonotype was sampled from a man aged 65-85 years with acute or convalescent COVID-19.

CDR3 bases: TGCGCCAGCAGCCAAGGGGCGGGAGGCTCCTACAATGAGCAGTTCTTC. Protein sequence: CASSQGAGGSYNEQFF. This rearrangement joins TRBV4-3 to TRBJ2-1; 8 positions agree with TRBD2. V dropped 1 base and J dropped 0; count of bases not matched to a gene: 2. CDR1 LGHNA and CDR2 YSLEER come from the germline V gene. This CDR3 comprises 16 residues.